This T cell receptor (beta chain) was captured in a study of CXCR3 chemokines and chemotherapy response in bladder cancer. CDR1 is SGHKS, CDR2 YYEKEE, per germline (reference sequence). CDR3 length: 15 residues. V was shortened by 4 bases and J by 0 bases, with 14 bases between the two germline ends. Via MiXCR, TCRdb re-called the PCR reads, giving one row per CDR3 protein. Of 13,000 or so distinct CDR3 sequences in the sample, 9.5% to 15% were seen once. The chain carries TRBV5-5 and TRBJ2-7; D ambiguous. This specimen was collected from a patient whose treatment included neoadjuvant chemotherapy. The sequence was collected from a human donor with bladder cancer that did not respond to neoadjuvant chemotherapy. CDR3 residues: CASSIGRSNSYEQYF. Here the CDR3 DNA reads TGTGCCAGCAGCATCGGACGGTCAAACTCCTACGAGCAGTACTTC.